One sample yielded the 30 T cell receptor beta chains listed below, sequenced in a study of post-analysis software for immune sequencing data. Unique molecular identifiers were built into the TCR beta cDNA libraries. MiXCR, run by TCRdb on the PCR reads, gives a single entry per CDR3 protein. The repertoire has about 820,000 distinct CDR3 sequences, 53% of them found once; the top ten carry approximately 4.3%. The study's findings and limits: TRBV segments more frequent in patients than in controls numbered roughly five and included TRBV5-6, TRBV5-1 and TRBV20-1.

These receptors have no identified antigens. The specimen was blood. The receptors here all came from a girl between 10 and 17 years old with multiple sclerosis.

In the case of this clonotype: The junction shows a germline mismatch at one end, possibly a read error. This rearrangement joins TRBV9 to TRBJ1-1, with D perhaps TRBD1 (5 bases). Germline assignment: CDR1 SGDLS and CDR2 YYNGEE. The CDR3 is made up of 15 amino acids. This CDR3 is CASSAWGIEGTEAFF. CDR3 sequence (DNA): TGTGCCAGTAGCGCCTGGGGCATTGAGGGGACTGAAGCTTTCTTT. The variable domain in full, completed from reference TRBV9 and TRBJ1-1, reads DSGVTQTPKHLITATGQRVTLRCSPRSGDLSVYWYQQSLDQGLQFLIQYYNGEERAKGNILERFSAQQFPDLHSELNLSSLELGDSALYFCASSAWGIEGTEAFFGQGTRLTVV.

CDR3 DNA: TGTGCCAGCATAGCTAACTATGGCTACACCTTC. Its protein product is CASIANYGYTF. The chain has TRBV2 and TRBJ1-2; D is undetermined. Trimming took 7 bases from V and 0 from J, leaving 3 bases between them. The CDR3 length is 11 residues. The germline V gene has CDR1 SNHLY and CDR2 FYNNEI.

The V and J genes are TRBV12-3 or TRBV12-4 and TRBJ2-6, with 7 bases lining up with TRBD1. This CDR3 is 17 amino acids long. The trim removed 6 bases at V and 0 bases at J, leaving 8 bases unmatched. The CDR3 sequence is CASRRRGHSSGANVLTF. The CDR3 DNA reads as TGTGCCAGCAGGCGTAGGGGGCACAGCTCTGGGGCCAACGTCCTGACTTTC.

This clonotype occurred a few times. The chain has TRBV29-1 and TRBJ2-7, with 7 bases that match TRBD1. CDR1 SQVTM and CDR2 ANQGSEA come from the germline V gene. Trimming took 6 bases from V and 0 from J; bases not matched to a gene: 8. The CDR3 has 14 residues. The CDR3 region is CSVIPGQISYEQYF. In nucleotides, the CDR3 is TGCAGCGTGATCCCGGGACAGATCTCCTACGAGCAGTACTTC.

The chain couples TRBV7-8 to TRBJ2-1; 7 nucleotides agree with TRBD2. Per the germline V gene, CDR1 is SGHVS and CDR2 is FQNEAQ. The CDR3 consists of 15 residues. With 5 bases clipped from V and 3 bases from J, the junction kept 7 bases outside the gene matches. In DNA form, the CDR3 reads TGTGCCAGCAGCCCGCGGGAGTCGAGCTACAATGAGCAGTTCTTC. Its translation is CASSPRESSYNEQFF. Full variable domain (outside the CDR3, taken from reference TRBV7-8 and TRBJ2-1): GAGVSQSPRYKVAKRGQDVALRCDPISGHVSLFWYQQALGQGPEFLTYFQNEAQLDKSGLPSDRFFAERPEGSVSTLKIQRTQQEDSAVYLCASSPRESSYNEQFFGPGTRLTVL.

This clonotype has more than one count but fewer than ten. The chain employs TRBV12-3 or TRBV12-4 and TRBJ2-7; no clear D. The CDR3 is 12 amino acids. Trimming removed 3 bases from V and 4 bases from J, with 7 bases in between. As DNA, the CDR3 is TGTGCCAGCAGTTTGGAGTATTACGAGCAGTACTTC. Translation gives CASSLEYYEQYF.

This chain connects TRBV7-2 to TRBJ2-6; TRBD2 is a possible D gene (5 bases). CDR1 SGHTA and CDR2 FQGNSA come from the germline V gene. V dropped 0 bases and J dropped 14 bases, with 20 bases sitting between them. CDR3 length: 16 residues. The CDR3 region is CASSLATGFLTGFLTF. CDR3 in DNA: TGTGCCAGCAGCTTAGCGACGGGGTTCCTGACTGGCTTCCTGACTTTC.

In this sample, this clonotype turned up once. CDR3 region: CASSLTRGQASYEQYF. The CDR3 region has the DNA TGTGCCAGCAGCTTAACTCGCGGGCAGGCCTCCTACGAGCAGTACTTC. This chain connects TRBV7-6 to TRBJ2-7; weak D call: TRBD2 (5 bases). CDR1 is SGHVS and CDR2 is FNYEAQ in the germline V gene. Trimming stripped 2 bases from V and 0 bases from J, with 14 bases between. This CDR3 region has 16 residues.

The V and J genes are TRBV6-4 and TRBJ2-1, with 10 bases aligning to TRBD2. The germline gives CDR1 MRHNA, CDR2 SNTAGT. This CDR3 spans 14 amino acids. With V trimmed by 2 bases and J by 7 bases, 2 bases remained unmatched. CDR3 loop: CASSDSGRGNEQFF. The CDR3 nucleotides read TGTGCCAGCAGTGACAGCGGGAGGGGGAATGAGCAGTTCTTC.

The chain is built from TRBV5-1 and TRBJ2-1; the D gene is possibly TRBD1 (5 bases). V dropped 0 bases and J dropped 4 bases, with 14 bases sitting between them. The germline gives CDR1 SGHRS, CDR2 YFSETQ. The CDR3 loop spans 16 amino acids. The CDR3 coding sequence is TGCGCCAGCAGCTTGGTTGGCAGGGCCCCATACAATGAGCAGTTCTTC. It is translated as CASSLVGRAPYNEQFF.

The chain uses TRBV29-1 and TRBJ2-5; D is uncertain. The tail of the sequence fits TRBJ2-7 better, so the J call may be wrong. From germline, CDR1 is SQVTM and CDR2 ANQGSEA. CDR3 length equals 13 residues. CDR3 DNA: TGCAGCGGGACCGACAACTTTCCCTACGAGCAGTACTTC. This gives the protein CSGTDNFPYEQYF.

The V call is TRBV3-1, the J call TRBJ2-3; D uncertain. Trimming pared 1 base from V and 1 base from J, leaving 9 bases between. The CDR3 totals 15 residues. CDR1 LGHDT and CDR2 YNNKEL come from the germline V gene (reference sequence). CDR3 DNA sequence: TGTGCCAGCAGCCAAGCCGAGTTGCGCACAGATACGCAGTATTTT. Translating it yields CASSQAELRTDTQYF.

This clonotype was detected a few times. In nucleotides, the CDR3 is TGCAGTGCTAGTCTTCTAGTTATCTACGAGCAGTACTTC. This codes for CSASLLVIYEQYF. The J gene is TRBJ2-7, the V gene TRBV20-1; D gene ambiguous. There are 13 residues in the CDR3. Deletions cut 3 bases from V and 3 bases from J, with 12 bases between. Per germline, CDR1 DFQATT and CDR2 SNEGSKA (reference sequence).

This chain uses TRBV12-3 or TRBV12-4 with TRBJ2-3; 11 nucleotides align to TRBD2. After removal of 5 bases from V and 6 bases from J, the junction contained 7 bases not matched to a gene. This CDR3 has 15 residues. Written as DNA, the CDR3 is TGTGCCAGCAGTCCCTCTAGCGGGGGGCGGGATACGCAGTATTTT. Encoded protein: CASSPSSGGRDTQYF.

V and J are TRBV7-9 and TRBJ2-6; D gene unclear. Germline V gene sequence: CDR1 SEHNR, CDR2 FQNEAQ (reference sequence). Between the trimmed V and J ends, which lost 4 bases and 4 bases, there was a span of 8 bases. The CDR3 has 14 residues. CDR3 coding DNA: TGTGCCAGCAGCTCAACGACCGGGGCCAACGTCCTGACTTTC. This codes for CASSSTTGANVLTF.

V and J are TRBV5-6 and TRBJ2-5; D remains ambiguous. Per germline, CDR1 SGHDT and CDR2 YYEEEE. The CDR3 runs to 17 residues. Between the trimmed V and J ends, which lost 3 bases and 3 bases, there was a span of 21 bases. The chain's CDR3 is CASSSPSAPASEETQYF. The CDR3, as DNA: TGTGCCAGCAGCTCACCTTCAGCGCCCGCGTCGGAAGAGACCCAGTACTTC.

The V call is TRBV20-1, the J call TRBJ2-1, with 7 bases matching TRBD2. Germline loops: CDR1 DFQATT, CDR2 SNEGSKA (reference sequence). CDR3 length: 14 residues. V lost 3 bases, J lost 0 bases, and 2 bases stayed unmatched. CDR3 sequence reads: CSASPGGSYNEQFF. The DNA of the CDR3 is TGCAGTGCTAGCCCGGGGGGCTCCTACAATGAGCAGTTCTTC.

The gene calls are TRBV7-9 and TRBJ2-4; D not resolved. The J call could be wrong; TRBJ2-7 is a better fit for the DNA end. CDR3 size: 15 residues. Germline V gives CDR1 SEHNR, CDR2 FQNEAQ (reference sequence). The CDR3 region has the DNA TGTGCCAGCAGCTTTGGGCCGACGAAGATCTACGAGCAGTACTTC. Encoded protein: CASSFGPTKIYEQYF.

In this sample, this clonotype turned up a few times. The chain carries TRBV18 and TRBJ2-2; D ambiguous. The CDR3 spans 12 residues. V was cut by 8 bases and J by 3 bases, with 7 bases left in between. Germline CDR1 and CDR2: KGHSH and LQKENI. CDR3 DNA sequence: TGTGCCAGCCGCGGTGACACCGGGGAGCTGTTTTTT. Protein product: CASRGDTGELFF.

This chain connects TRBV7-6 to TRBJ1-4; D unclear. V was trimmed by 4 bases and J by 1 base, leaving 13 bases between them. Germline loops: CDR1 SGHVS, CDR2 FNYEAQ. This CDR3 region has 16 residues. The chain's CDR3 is CASSSQNGGTNEKLFF. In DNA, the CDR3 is TGTGCCAGCAGCTCCCAAAATGGAGGAACTAATGAAAAACTGTTTTTT. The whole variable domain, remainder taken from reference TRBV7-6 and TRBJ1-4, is GAGVSQSPRYKVTKRGQDVALRCDPISGHVSLYWYRQALGQGPEFLTYFNYEAQQDKSGLPNDRFSAERPEGSISTLTIQRTEQRDSAMYRCASSSQNGGTNEKLFFGSGTQLSVL.

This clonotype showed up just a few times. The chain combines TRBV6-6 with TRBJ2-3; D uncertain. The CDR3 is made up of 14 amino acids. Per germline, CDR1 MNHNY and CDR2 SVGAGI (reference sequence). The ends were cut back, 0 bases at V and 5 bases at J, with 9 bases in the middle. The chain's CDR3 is CASSYSDQRDTQYF. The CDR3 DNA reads TGTGCCAGCAGTTACTCTGATCAGAGAGATACGCAGTATTTT.

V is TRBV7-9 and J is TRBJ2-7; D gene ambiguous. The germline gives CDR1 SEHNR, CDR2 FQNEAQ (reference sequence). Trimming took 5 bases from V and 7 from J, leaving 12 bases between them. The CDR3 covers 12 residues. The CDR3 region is CASSTGYGEQYF. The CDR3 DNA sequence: TGTGCCAGCAGCACGGGCTACGGGGAGCAGTACTTC.

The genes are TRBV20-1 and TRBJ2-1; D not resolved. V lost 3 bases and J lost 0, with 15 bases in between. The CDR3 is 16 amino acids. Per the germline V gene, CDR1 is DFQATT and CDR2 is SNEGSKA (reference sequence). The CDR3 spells CSARPRDPSSYNEQFF. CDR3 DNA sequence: TGCAGTGCTAGGCCCCGTGATCCCTCCTCCTACAATGAGCAGTTCTTC.

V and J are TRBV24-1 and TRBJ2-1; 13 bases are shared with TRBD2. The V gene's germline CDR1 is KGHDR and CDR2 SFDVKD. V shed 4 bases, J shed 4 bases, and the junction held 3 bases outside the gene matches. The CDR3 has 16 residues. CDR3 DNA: TGTGCCACCAGTGACAGGACTAGCGGGGGATACAATGAGCAGTTCTTC. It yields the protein CATSDRTSGGYNEQFF.

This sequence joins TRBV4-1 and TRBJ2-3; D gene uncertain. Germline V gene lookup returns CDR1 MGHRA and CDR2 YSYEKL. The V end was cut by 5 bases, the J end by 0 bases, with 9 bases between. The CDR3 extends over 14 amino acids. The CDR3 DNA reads TGCGCCAGCAGCTCCGTAGGGAGCACAGATACGCAGTATTTT. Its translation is CASSSVGSTDTQYF.

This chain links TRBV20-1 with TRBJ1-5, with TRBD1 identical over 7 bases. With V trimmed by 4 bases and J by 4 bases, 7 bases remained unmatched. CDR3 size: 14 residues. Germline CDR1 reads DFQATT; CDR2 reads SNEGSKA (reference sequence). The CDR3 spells CSATETGDNQPQHF. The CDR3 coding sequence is TGCAGTGCTACTGAAACAGGGGATAATCAGCCCCAGCATTTT.

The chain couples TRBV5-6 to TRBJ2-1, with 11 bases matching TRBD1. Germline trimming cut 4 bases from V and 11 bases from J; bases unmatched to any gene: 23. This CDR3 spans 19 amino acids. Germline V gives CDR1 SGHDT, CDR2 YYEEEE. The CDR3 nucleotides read TGTGCCAGCAGCCTAAGGACAGGGGGCGGCTTAAGGGCGGGAGGGAAGCAGTTCTTC. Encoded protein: CASSLRTGGGLRAGGKQFF.

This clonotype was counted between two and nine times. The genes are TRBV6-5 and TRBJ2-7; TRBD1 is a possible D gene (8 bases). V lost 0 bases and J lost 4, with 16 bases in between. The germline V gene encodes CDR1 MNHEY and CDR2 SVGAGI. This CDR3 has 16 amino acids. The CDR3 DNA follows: TGTGCCAGCAGTTACTCGAACAGGGGGGGAATATACGAGCAGTACTTC. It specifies CASSYSNRGGIYEQYF.

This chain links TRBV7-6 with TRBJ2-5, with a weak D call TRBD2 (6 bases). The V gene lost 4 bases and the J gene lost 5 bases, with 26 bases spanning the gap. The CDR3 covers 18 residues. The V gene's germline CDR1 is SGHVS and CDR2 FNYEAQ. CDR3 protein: CASSSIPLRDGGLETQYF. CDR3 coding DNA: TGTGCCAGCAGCTCGATCCCTCTCAGGGACGGGGGACTGGAGACCCAGTACTTC.

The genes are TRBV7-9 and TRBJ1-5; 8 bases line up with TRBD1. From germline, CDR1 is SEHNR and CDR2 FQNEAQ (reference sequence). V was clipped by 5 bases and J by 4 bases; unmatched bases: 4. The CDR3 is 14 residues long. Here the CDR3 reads CASSAGQGNQPQHF. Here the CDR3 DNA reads TGTGCCAGCAGCGCCGGACAGGGTAATCAGCCCCAGCATTTT.